This TCR beta chain came from a study of T cell repertoires in cytomegalovirus infection. One entry per CDR3 protein, called by TCRdb with MiXCR from the reads. The data contain under 200,000 distinct CDR3 sequences, roughly 9% of them singletons. In its sample, this clonotype was seen many times. This CDR3 region has 12 residues. Deletions cut 4 bases from V and 5 bases from J, with 7 bases between. Germline V gene sequence: CDR1 SGHVS, CDR2 FQNEAQ. The sequenced material came from PBMCs. This clonotype was obtained from a human donor in good health (CMV status not recorded). Some clones in this sample may be carry-over from other donors' samples. V is TRBV7-8 and J is TRBJ2-3; D is unresolved. The CDR3 spells CASSSGLDTQYF. As DNA, the CDR3 is TGTGCCAGCAGCTCGGGCCTAGATACGCAGTATTTT.